The next 5 T cell receptor beta chains were all read from a single sample in a study of cytomegalovirus exposure and HLA in healthy donors. This table comes from immunoSEQ multiplex PCR, and its TCRdb copy is limited to in-frame clones, with some not included. The repertoire includes 330,000 or so clones, more than 80% of them detected once, and around 0.84% sits in the top ten. Sequenced material: PBMCs. The receptors were gathered from a woman aged 18 to 35 in good health and CMV-seronegative.

V gene TRBV6-7 combines with J gene TRBJ2-7; 10 nucleotides match TRBD2. TRBV6-7 is annotated as an ORF whose role is uncertain. This CDR3 region has 15 residues. V lost 3 bases to trimming and J lost 3 bases; unmatched junction nucleotides: 5. The CDR3 sequence is CASSYTSGTIYEQYF. DNA for the CDR3: TGTGCCAGCAGTTATACTAGCGGGACCATCTACGAGCAGTACTTC.

This clone was counted between two and nine times. In DNA, the CDR3 is TGTGCCAGCAAACAGGGGGGTGGCTACACCTTC. Protein sequence: CASKQGGGYTF. The chain recombines TRBV21-1 with TRBJ1-2; the table calls TRBD1, which could not be checked here. TRBV21-1 is a pseudogene locus. There are 11 residues in the CDR3.

V and J are TRBV4-2 and TRBJ2-1; D perhaps matches TRBD1 (5 bases). The CDR3 is 16 amino acids. Trimming removed 0 bases at V and 8 bases at J, with 17 bases between. Germline CDR1 and CDR2: LGHNA and YNFKEQ. CDR3: CASSQEELVGHDEQFF. Written as DNA, the CDR3 is TGTGCCAGCAGCCAAGAAGAGCTAGTTGGACACGATGAGCAGTTCTTC.

The CDR3 DNA follows: TGTGCCAGCAGACACGGGACAGGGGCACCCTACGAGCAGTACTTC. As protein: CASRHGTGAPYEQYF. The chain carries TRBV7-9 and TRBJ2-7; 10 bases are shared with TRBD1. Looked up from germline, CDR1 is SEHNR and CDR2 is FQNEAQ (reference sequence). The CDR3 has 15 residues. V shed 6 bases, J shed 2 bases, and the junction held 7 bases outside the gene matches.

The V call is TRBV12-1, the J call TRBJ2-3; TRBD2, the table's D call, was not compared with the DNA. TRBV12-1 is a known pseudogene. The CDR3 contains 15 residues. Here the CDR3 DNA reads TGTGCCAGCAGACCCGGGAAAACTAGCACAGATACGCAGTATTTT. Translated: CASRPGKTSTDTQYF.